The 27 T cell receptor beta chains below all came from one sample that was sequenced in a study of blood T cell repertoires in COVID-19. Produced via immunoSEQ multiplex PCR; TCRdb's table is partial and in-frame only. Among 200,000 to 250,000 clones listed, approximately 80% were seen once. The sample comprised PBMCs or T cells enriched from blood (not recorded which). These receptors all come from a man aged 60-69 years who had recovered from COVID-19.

CDR3 nucleotide sequence: TGTGCCACGATGAAGGGAGGGACGGGCACCGGGGAGCTGTTTTTT. Translated, it gives CATMKGGTGTGELFF. This chain uses TRBV24-1 with TRBJ2-2, with 7 bases matching TRBD2. The ends lost 10 bases at V and 4 bases at J; junction bases unmatched: 11. The CDR3 contains 15 residues. The germline V gene encodes CDR1 KGHDR and CDR2 SFDVKD.

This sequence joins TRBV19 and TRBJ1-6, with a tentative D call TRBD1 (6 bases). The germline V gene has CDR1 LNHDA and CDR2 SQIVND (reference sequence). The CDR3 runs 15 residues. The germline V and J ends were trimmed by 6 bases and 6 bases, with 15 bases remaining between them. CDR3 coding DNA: TGTGCCAGTAGAACCACAGGGTCCCCTAATTCACCCCTCCACTTT. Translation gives CASRTTGSPNSPLHF.

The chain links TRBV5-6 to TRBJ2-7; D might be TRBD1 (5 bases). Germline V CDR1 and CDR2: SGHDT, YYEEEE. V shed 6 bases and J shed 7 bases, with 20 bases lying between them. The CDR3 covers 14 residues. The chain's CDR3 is CASTSSQGGREQYF. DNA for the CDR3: TGTGCCAGCACCTCGAGTCAGGGCGGTCGGGAGCAGTACTTC. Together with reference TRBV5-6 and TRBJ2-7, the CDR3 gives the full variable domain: DAGVTQSPTHLIKTRGQQVTLRCSPKSGHDTVSWYQQALGQGPQFIFQYYEEEERQRGNFPDRFSGHQFPNYSSELNVNALLLGDSALYLCASTSSQGGREQYFGPGTRLTVT.

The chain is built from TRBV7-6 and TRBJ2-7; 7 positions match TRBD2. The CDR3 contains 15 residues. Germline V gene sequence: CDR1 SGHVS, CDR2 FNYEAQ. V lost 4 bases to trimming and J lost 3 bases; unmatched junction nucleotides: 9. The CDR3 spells CASSSERGRFYEQYF. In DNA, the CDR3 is TGTGCCAGCAGCTCAGAGCGGGGACGATTCTACGAGCAGTACTTC.

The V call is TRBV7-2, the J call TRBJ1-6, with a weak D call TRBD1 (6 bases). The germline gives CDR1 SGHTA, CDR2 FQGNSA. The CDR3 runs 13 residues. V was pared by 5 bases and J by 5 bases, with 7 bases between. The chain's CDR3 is CASSGQNNSPLHF. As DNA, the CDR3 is TGTGCCAGCAGCGGACAGAATAATTCACCCCTCCACTTT.

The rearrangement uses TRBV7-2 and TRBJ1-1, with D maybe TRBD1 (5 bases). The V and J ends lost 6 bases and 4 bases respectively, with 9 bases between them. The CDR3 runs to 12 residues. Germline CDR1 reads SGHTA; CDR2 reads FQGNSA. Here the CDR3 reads CASRTGGTEAFF. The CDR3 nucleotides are TGTGCCAGCAGGACGGGGGGCACTGAAGCTTTCTTT.

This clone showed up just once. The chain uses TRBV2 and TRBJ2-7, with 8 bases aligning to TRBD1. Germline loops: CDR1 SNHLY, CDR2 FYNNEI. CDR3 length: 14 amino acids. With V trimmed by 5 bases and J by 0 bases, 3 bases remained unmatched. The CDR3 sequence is CASSSDRVSYEQYF. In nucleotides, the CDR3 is TGTGCCAGCAGTTCGGACAGGGTCTCCTACGAGCAGTACTTC.

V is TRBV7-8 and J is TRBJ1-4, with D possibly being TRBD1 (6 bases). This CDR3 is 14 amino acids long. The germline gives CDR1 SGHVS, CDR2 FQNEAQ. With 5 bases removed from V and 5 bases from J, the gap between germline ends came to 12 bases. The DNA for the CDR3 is TGTGCCAGCAGCACCCGGGGGGGCAATGAAAAACTGTTTTTT. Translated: CASSTRGGNEKLFF.

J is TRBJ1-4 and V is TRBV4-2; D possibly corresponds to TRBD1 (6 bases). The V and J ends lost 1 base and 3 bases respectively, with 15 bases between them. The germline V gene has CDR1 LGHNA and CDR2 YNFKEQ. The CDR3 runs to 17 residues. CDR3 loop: CASSQVAGTRANEKLFF. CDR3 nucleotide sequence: TGTGCCAGCAGCCAAGTCGCCGGGACAAGGGCTAATGAAAAACTGTTTTTT.

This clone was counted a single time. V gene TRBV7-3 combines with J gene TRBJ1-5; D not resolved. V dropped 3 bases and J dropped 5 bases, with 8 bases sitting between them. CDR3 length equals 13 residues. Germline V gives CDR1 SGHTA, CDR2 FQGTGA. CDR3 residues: CASSLGRDQPQHF. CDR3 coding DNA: TGTGCCAGCAGCTTGGGGAGGGATCAGCCCCAGCATTTT. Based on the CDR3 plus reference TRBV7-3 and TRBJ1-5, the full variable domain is GAGVSQTPSNKVTEKGKYVELRCDPISGHTALYWYRQSLGQGPEFLIYFQGTGAADDSGLPNDRFFAVRPEGSVSTLKIQRTERGDSAVYLCASSLGRDQPQHFGDGTRLSIL.

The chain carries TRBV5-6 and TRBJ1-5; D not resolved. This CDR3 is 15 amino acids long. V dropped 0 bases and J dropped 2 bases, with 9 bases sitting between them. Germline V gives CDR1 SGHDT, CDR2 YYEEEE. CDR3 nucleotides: TGTGCCAGCAGCTTGGTGAGAAACGGCAATCAGCCCCAGCATTTT. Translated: CASSLVRNGNQPQHF.

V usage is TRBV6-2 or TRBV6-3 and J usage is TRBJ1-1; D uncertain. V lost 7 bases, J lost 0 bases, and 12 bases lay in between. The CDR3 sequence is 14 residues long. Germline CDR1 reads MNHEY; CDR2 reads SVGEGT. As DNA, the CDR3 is TGTGCCAGCACCCCAGCCCATATGAACACTGAAGCTTTCTTT. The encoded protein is CASTPAHMNTEAFF.

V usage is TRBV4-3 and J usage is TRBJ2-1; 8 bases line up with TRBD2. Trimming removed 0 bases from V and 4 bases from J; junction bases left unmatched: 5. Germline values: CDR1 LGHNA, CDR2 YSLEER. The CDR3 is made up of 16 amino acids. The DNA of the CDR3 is TGCGCCAGCAGCCAAGAGGTTTCTAGCGGGTACAATGAGCAGTTCTTC. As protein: CASSQEVSSGYNEQFF.

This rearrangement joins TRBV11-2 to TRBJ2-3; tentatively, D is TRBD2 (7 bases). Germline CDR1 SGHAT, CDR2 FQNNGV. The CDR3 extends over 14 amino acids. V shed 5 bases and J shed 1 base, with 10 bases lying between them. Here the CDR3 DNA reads TGTGCCAGCAGCGAAGGGGGGGGCACAGATACGCAGTATTTT. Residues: CASSEGGGTDTQYF.

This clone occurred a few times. The CDR3 nucleotides are TGCGCCAGCAGCCGAGCTAGCGTAAGGGATACGCAGTATTTT. Translating gives CASSRASVRDTQYF. The V and J genes are TRBV5-1 and TRBJ2-3; tentative D call: TRBD2 (6 bases). The germline gives CDR1 SGHRS, CDR2 YFSETQ. Trimming cost V 4 bases and J 6 bases, with 15 bases left between them. There are 14 residues in the CDR3.

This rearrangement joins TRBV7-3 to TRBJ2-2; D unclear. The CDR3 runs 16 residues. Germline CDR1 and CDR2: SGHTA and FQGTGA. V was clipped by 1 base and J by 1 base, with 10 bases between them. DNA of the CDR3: TGTGCCAGCAGCTTAAGGGCCAGTCAGAACACCGGGGAGCTGTTTTTT. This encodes CASSLRASQNTGELFF. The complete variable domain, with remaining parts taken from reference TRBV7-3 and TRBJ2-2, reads GAGVSQTPSNKVTEKGKYVELRCDPISGHTALYWYRQSLGQGPEFLIYFQGTGAADDSGLPNDRFFAVRPEGSVSTLKIQRTERGDSAVYLCASSLRASQNTGELFFGEGSRLTVL.

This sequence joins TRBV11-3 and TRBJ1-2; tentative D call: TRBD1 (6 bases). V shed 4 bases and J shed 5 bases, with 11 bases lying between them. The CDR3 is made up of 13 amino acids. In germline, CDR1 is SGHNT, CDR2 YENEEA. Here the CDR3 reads CASSSGQRYGYTF. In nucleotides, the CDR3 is TGTGCCAGCAGCTCCGGACAGCGGTATGGCTACACCTTC. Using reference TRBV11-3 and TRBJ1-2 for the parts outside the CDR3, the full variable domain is EAGVVQSPRYKIIEKKQPVAFWCNPISGHNTLYWYLQNLGQGPELLIRYENEEAVDDSQLPKDRFSAERLKGVDSTLKIQPAELGDSAVYLCASSSGQRYGYTFGSGTRLTVV.

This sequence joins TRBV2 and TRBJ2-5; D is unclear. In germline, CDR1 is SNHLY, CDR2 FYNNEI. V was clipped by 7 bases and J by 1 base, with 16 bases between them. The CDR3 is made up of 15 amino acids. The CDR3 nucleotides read TGTGCCAGCAATCTGGGCCGCTCCCGCCAAGAGACCCAGTACTTC. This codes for CASNLGRSRQETQYF. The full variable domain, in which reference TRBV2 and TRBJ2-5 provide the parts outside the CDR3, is EPEVTQTPSHQVTQMGQEVILRCVPISNHLYFYWYRQILGQKVEFLVSFYNNEISEKSEIFDDQFSVERPDGSNFTLKIRSTKLEDSAMYFCASNLGRSRQETQYFGPGTRLLVL.

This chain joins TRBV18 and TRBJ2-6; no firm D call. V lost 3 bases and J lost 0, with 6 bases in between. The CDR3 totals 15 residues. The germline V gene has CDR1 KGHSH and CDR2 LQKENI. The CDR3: CASSPYSSGANVLTF. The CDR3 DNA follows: TGTGCCAGCTCACCCTACAGCTCTGGGGCCAACGTCCTGACTTTC.

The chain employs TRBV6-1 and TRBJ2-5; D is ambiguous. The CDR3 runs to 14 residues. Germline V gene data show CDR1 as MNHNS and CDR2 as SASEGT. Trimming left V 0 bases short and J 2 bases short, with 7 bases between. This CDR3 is CASSEASRQETQYF. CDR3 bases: TGTGCCAGCAGTGAAGCTAGCCGACAAGAGACCCAGTACTTC.

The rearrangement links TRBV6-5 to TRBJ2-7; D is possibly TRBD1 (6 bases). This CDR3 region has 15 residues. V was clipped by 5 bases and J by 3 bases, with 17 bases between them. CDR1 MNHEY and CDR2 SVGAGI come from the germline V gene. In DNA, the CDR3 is TGTGCCAGCAGTAGAGGGAATACAGGGAGCTACGAGCAGTACTTC. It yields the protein CASSRGNTGSYEQYF.

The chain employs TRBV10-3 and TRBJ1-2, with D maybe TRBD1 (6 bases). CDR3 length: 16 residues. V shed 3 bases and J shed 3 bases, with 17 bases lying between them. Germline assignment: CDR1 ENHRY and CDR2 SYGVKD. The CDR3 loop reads CAISENQDRKDYGYTF. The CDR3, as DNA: TGTGCCATCAGTGAAAACCAGGACAGAAAGGACTATGGCTACACCTTC.

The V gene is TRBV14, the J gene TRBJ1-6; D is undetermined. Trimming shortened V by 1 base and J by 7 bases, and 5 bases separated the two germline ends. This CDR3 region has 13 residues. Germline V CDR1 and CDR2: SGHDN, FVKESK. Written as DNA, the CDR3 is TGTGCCAGCAGCCAAGTATTGAATTCACCCCTCCACTTT. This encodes CASSQVLNSPLHF.

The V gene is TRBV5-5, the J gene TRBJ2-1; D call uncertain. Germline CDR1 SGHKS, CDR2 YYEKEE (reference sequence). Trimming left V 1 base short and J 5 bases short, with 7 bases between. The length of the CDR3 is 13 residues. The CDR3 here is CASSLYSDNEQFF. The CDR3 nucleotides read TGTGCCAGCAGCTTGTATTCCGACAATGAGCAGTTCTTC.

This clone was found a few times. This chain's CDR3 is CASSQVLWEEAFF. CDR3 in DNA: TGTGCCAGCAGCCAGGTTCTTTGGGAGGAAGCTTTCTTT. This chain joins TRBV14 and TRBJ1-1; no firm D call. The V end was cut by 3 bases, the J end by 8 bases, with 13 bases between. The germline V gene encodes CDR1 SGHDN and CDR2 FVKESK. This CDR3 comprises 13 residues.

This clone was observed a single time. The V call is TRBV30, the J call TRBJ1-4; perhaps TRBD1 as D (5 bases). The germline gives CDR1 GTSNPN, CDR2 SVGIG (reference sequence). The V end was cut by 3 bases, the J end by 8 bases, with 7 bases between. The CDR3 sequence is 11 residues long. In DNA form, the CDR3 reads TGTGCCTGGAGAACAGGAGAAAAACTGTTTTTT. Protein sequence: CAWRTGEKLFF.

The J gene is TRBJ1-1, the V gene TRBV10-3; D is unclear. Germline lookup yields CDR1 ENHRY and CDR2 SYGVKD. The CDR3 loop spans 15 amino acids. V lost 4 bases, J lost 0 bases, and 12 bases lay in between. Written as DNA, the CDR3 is TGTGCCATCAGTGCTTCCAAGAGCATGAACACTGAAGCTTTCTTT. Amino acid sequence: CAISASKSMNTEAFF.